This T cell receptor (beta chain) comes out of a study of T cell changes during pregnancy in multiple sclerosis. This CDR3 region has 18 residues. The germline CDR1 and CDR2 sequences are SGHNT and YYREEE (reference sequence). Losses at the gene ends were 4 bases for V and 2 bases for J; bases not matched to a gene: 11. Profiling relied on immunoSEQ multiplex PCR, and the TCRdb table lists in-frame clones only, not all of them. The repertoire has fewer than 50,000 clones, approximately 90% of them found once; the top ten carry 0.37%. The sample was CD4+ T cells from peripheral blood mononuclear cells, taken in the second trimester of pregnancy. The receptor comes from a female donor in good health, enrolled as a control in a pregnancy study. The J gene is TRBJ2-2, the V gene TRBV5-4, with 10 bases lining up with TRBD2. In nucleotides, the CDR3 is TGTGCCAGCAGCCAGGGATGGGTAGCGGGGGGTAACACCGGGGAGCTGTTTTTT. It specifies CASSQGWVAGGNTGELFF.